The 26 T cell receptor beta chains below all came from one sample that was sequenced in a study of cytomegalovirus exposure and HLA in healthy donors. The study ran its PCR with 60 Vbeta and 13 Jbeta primers. The method was immunoSEQ multiplex PCR; TCRdb's version includes in-frame clones alone and lacks a portion of them. The sample lists 100,000 to 150,000 clones; 75% to 90% were seen once. Input material: PBMCs. These receptors all stem from a woman in her 50s in good health and CMV-seropositive.

The chain couples TRBV5-1 to TRBJ2-2; TRBD2 agrees at 11 bases. J was trimmed by 9 bases and V by 4 bases; bases with no gene match: 5. The germline gives CDR1 SGHRS, CDR2 YFSETQ. The CDR3 length is 14 residues. CDR3 DNA sequence: TGCGCCAGCAGCGCCACTAGCGGGAGCCGGGAGCTGTTTTTT. This encodes CASSATSGSRELFF.

Regarding this clone: This same CDR3 is encoded by further DNA sequences in the sample. This chain uses TRBV5-4 with TRBJ2-1; maybe TRBD2 (6 bases). There are 14 residues in the CDR3. Germline lookup yields CDR1 SGHNT and CDR2 YYREEE (reference sequence). The V end was cut by 0 bases, the J end by 4 bases, with 8 bases between. CDR3 sequence: CASSLGGVYNEQFF. The CDR3 DNA sequence: TGTGCCAGCAGCTTGGGCGGGGTGTACAATGAGCAGTTCTTC. Full variable domain (rest looked up from reference TRBV5-4 and TRBJ2-1): ETGVTQSPTHLIKTRGQQVTLRCSSQSGHNTVSWYQQALGQGPQFIFQYYREEENGRGNFPPRFSGLQFPNYSSELNVNALELDDSALYLCASSLGGVYNEQFFGPGTRLTVL.

This clone was observed once. V is TRBV30 and J is TRBJ2-1; 12 nucleotides agree with TRBD2. The germline gives CDR1 GTSNPN, CDR2 SVGIG (reference sequence). The V gene end was trimmed by 1 base and the J gene end by 6 bases; junction bases not matched to a gene: 1. This CDR3 is 14 amino acids long. CDR3 sequence: CAWSGTSGTNEQFF. DNA for the CDR3: TGTGCCTGGAGTGGGACTAGCGGGACCAATGAGCAGTTCTTC.

V and J are TRBV7-2 and TRBJ2-3, with 7 bases lining up with TRBD1. V trimming: 5 bases; J trimming: 11 bases; junction bases outside the gene matches: 16. This CDR3 is 15 amino acids long. Germline-derived CDR1 and CDR2 are SGHTA and FQGNSA. In nucleotides, the CDR3 is TGTGCCAGCAGCCCTGACAGGGCCCTTGGGTTTGGGCAGTATTTT. It yields the protein CASSPDRALGFGQYF.

The chain couples TRBV6-6 to TRBJ2-5; TRBD2 is a possible D gene (5 bases). The closer fit of TRBJ2-7 to the DNA end suggests the J call may be wrong. The germline V gene encodes CDR1 MNHNY and CDR2 SVGAGI (reference sequence). CDR3 length equals 11 residues. The CDR3 region has the DNA TGTGCCAGCAGATCCGCGGGCGAGCAGTACTTC. It yields the protein CASRSAGEQYF.

V gene TRBV18 combines with J gene TRBJ2-2; the match to TRBD1 covers 7 bases. CDR1 and CDR2 from the germline V gene are KGHSH and LQKENI. V shed 4 bases and J 6 bases; nucleotides not matched to a gene: 11. This CDR3 spans 16 amino acids. CDR3 loop: CASSLRTGSNAGELFF. CDR3 coding DNA: TGTGCCAGCTCACTACGGACAGGTAGTAACGCCGGGGAGCTGTTTTTT.

V is TRBV18 and J is TRBJ2-1, with a tentative D call TRBD1 (5 bases). From germline, CDR1 is KGHSH and CDR2 LQKENI. The CDR3 is 17 amino acids. V dropped 0 bases and J dropped 5 bases, with 17 bases sitting between them. The CDR3 loop reads CASSPPLGERGHNEQFF. CDR3 nucleotide sequence: TGTGCCAGCTCACCACCCCTTGGGGAAAGGGGTCACAATGAGCAGTTCTTC.

The V call is TRBV7-8, the J call TRBJ1-5; D not certain. V lost 3 bases and J lost 5, with 8 bases in between. The CDR3 loop spans 13 amino acids. Germline values: CDR1 SGHVS, CDR2 FQNEAQ. The chain's CDR3 is CASSFQRDQPQHF. The CDR3 DNA reads as TGTGCCAGCAGCTTTCAGCGTGATCAGCCCCAGCATTTT.

CDR3 DNA: TGTGCCAGCAGTGTACAGGGGTTAATGGGCTACACCTTC. Amino acids: CASSVQGLMGYTF. The chain has TRBV28 and TRBJ1-2, with 7 bases fitting TRBD1. After removal of 5 bases from V and 8 bases from J, the junction contained 8 bases not matched to a gene. Germline V CDR1 and CDR2: MDHEN, SYDVKM. This CDR3 has 13 residues.

The chain couples TRBV7-8 to TRBJ2-7; no reliable D call. The CDR3 totals 13 residues. Germline CDR1 and CDR2: SGHVS and FQNEAQ. For the CDR3, the DNA is TGTTTTAGCAAGCAGAAGACGGCATACGAGCAGTACTTC. Translation gives CFSKQKTAYEQYF. Combining the CDR3 with reference TRBV7-8 and TRBJ2-7 gives the whole variable domain GAGVSQSPRYKVAKRGQDVALRCDPISGHVSLFWYQQALGQGPEFLTYFQNEAQLDKSGLPSDRFFAERPEGSVSTLKIQRTQQEDSAVYLCFSKQKTAYEQYFGPGTRLTVT.

The chain has TRBV9 and TRBJ1-2, with 9 bases identical to TRBD1. Germline CDR1 SGDLS, CDR2 YYNGEE. The CDR3 spans 14 residues. V dropped 3 bases and J dropped 5; count of bases not matched to a gene: 5. CDR3 in amino acids: CASSADRGGYGYTF. In DNA, the CDR3 is TGTGCCAGCAGCGCCGACAGGGGGGGATATGGCTACACCTTC.

This chain connects TRBV28 to TRBJ1-5; the D is unclear. The germline V gene has CDR1 MDHEN and CDR2 SYDVKM. This CDR3 has 15 residues. V dropped 2 bases and J dropped 1 base, with 9 bases sitting between them. As DNA, the CDR3 is TGTGCCAGCAGTTTAGCGAGTTGGAGCAATCAGCCCCAGCATTTT. Its translation is CASSLASWSNQPQHF.

Only one count was recorded for this clone. The rearrangement links TRBV4-2 to TRBJ1-5, with TRBD1 identical over 8 bases. The CDR3 is made up of 15 amino acids. J gave up 7 bases and V 1 base, and 6 bases lay outside the gene matches. Germline CDR1 LGHNA, CDR2 YNFKEQ. The CDR3 sequence is CASSQGTGSGQPQHF. In DNA, the CDR3 is TGTGCCAGCAGCCAAGGGACAGGGTCTGGCCAGCCCCAGCATTTT.

This clone was seen once. The chain carries TRBV7-3 and TRBJ2-3; D not resolved. Trimming took off 1 base at V and 0 bases at J, with 8 bases between the two ends. Germline CDR1 SGHTA, CDR2 FQGTGA. The CDR3 is made up of 15 amino acids. CDR3 region: CASSLSPSSTDTQYF. The CDR3 bases are TGTGCCAGCAGCTTAAGTCCTTCTAGCACAGATACGCAGTATTTT.

The chain combines TRBV19 with TRBJ1-5, with 7 nucleotides matching TRBD1. V was pared by 4 bases and J by 2 bases, with 5 bases of the junction left unmatched. The CDR3 runs 15 residues. Germline CDR1 LNHDA, CDR2 SQIVND (reference sequence). In nucleotides, the CDR3 is TGTGCCAGTAGTAAAAACAGGGGTGGCAATCAGCCCCAGCATTTT. Translated: CASSKNRGGNQPQHF.

This chain links TRBV6-1 with TRBJ1-1; D uncertain. Germline CDR1 reads MNHNS; CDR2 reads SASEGT. The germline V and J ends were trimmed by 10 bases and 1 base, with 16 bases remaining between them. This CDR3 contains 14 residues. The CDR3, as DNA: TGTGCCATTGAGGGCATAATAAGGAACACTGAAGCTTTCTTT. Its protein product is CAIEGIIRNTEAFF.

The chain links TRBV5-4 to TRBJ2-1, with TRBD2 matching over 14 bases. V shed 3 bases, J shed 9 bases, and the junction held 2 bases outside the gene matches. CDR3 length: 14 residues. The germline V gene encodes CDR1 SGHNT and CDR2 YYREEE (reference sequence). CDR3 sequence (DNA): TGTGCCAGCAGCTGGGGACTAGCGGGGGTTGAGCAGTTCTTC. Translation gives CASSWGLAGVEQFF.

This CDR3 is CASSVFLAGGQDTQYF. For the CDR3, the DNA is TGTGCCAGCAGCGTATTTTTAGCGGGGGGGCAAGATACGCAGTATTTT. The chain combines TRBV9 with TRBJ2-3; TRBD2 matches 11 bases. Per germline, CDR1 SGDLS and CDR2 YYNGEE. This CDR3 is built from 16 residues. Trimming cost V 1 base and J 5 bases; bases outside gene matches: 6. Together with reference TRBV9 and TRBJ2-3, the CDR3 gives the full variable domain: DSGVTQTPKHLITATGQRVTLRCSPRSGDLSVYWYQQSLDQGLQFLIQYYNGEERAKGNILERFSAQQFPDLHSELNLSSLELGDSALYFCASSVFLAGGQDTQYFGPGTRLTVL.

This clone was observed a handful of times. This rearrangement joins TRBV7-9 to TRBJ1-1; 10 bases fit TRBD1. The length of the CDR3 is 16 residues. With 3 bases clipped from V and 2 bases from J, the junction kept 6 bases outside the gene matches. The germline V gene has CDR1 SEHNR and CDR2 FQNEAQ (reference sequence). CDR3 in DNA: TGTGCCAGCAGCTTGAGGACAGGGGGTACCAACACTGAAGCTTTCTTT. As protein: CASSLRTGGTNTEAFF.

This clone was detected only once. The chain joins TRBV10-1 to TRBJ2-1, with 9 positions matching TRBD2. Germline CDR1 and CDR2: WNHNN and SYGVQD (reference sequence). The V segment lost 3 bases and the J segment 9 bases; nucleotides outside the gene matches: 6. This CDR3 spans 14 amino acids. This CDR3 reads CASSELSGSGEQFF. CDR3 in DNA: TGCGCCAGCAGTGAACTTAGCGGGAGCGGTGAGCAGTTCTTC.

The chain is built from TRBV5-4 and TRBJ2-2, with D perhaps matching TRBD2 (7 bases). Germline CDR1 is SGHNT and CDR2 is YYREEE (reference sequence). This CDR3 spans 14 amino acids. V lost 4 bases and J 10 bases, leaving 17 bases between the germline ends. The CDR3 region is CASSRGGGEEELFF. The CDR3, as DNA: TGTGCCAGCAGCCGGGGAGGGGGGGAGGAGGAGCTGTTTTTT.

The gene calls are TRBV6-5 and TRBJ1-5; D perhaps matches TRBD1 (5 bases). V was shortened by 6 bases and J by 0 bases, with 12 bases between the two germline ends. In germline, CDR1 is MNHEY, CDR2 SVGAGI. The CDR3 is 15 residues long. The CDR3 protein is CASSPPGGSNQPQHF. For the CDR3, the DNA is TGTGCCAGCAGCCCCCCGGGGGGTAGCAATCAGCCCCAGCATTTT.

The gene calls are TRBV5-1 and TRBJ2-3; TRBD2 might be the D (5 bases). Germline CDR1 and CDR2: SGHRS and YFSETQ. With 0 bases removed from V and 2 bases from J, the gap between germline ends came to 16 bases. The CDR3 spans 17 residues. The CDR3 region is CASSLAPPSRLTDTQYF. Here the CDR3 DNA reads TGCGCCAGCAGCTTGGCACCCCCTAGCCGCCTCACAGATACGCAGTATTTT.

The genes are TRBV7-3 and TRBJ2-5; perhaps TRBD2 as D (6 bases). This CDR3 has 15 amino acids. Germline assignment: CDR1 SGHTA and CDR2 FQGTGA. With 1 base removed from V and 4 bases from J, the gap between germline ends came to 13 bases. In DNA, the CDR3 is TGTGCCAGCAGCTTAAGTCACGGGAGACGAGAGACCCAGTACTTC. Amino acids: CASSLSHGRRETQYF.

The chain employs TRBV19 and TRBJ2-7; 7 nucleotides match TRBD1. The CDR3 is 17 amino acids. V lost 1 base, J lost 3 bases, and 12 bases stayed unmatched. Germline V gene data show CDR1 as LNHDA and CDR2 as SQIVND (reference sequence). CDR3 DNA: TGTGCCAGTAGTATAGGACACCTCTGGGACAGAGACTACGAGCAGTACTTC. Protein: CASSIGHLWDRDYEQYF. Full variable domain (rest looked up from reference TRBV19 and TRBJ2-7): DGGITQSPKYLFRKEGQNVTLSCEQNLNHDAMYWYRQDPGQGLRLIYYSQIVNDFQKGDIAEGYSVSREKKESFPLTVTSAQKNPTAFYLCASSIGHLWDRDYEQYFGPGTRLTVT.

J is TRBJ2-7 and V is TRBV19; 8 nucleotides agree with TRBD2. Germline V lookup: CDR1 LNHDA, CDR2 SQIVND (reference sequence). J gave up 3 bases and V 6 bases, and 10 bases lay outside the gene matches. This CDR3 region has 15 residues. The CDR3 sequence: CASSRASGRNYEQYF. In nucleotides, the CDR3 is TGTGCCAGTAGCCGGGCTAGCGGGCGTAACTACGAGCAGTACTTC.